What follows is one TCR beta chain and its context. The CDR3 runs 16 residues. CDR1 is MNHNS and CDR2 is SASEGT in the germline V gene. The junction had 9 bases not matched to a gene; V was cut back by 2 bases and J by 6 bases. TCRdb's table, derived via immunoSEQ multiplex PCR, lists solely in-frame clones and lacks some. The data show 170,000 or so clones, with more than 90% seen just once and approximately 1.4% held by the top ten. These data belong to a study of control samples from healthy donors and cancer patients. The specimen sequenced was blood. This chain uses TRBV6-1 with TRBJ2-4; 8 bases line up with TRBD1. The sequence was collected from a man aged 25 to 40 in good health. CDR3 coding DNA: TGTGCCAGCAGTGAAACATGGGCAGGGGGCTCAAACATTCAGTACTTC. Its translation is CASSETWAGGSNIQYF.